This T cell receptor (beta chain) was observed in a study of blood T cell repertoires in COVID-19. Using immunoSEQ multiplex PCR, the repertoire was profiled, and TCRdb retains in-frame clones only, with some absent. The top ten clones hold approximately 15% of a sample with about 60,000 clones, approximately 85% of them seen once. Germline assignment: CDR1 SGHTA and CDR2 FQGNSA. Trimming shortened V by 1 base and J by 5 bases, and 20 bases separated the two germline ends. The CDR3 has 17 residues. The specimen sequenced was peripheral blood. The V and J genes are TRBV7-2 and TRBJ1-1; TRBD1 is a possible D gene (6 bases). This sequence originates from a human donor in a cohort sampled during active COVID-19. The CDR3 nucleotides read TGTGCCAGCAGCTTAGATGGCAGGGGAAGGGCGAGGACTGAAGCTTTCTTT. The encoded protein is CASSLDGRGRARTEAFF.